This T cell receptor beta chain was captured in a study of blood T cell repertoires in COVID-19. On the study more broadly: COVID-19 samples from acute and convalescent phases originated in the United States, Italy and Spain. PBMCs, B-cell-depleted T cells, or T cells provided the cDNA or gDNA that made up the material.

Original data processing: Estimation of nucleated cell counts relied on the amplification of reference gene primers. Profiled with immunoSEQ multiplex PCR; TCRdb holds only in-frame clones, not every one. That table gives V, J and clone size, and the DNA gave D and trimming. The repertoire has just over 95,000 clones, about nine tenths of them found once; the top ten carry 1.7%. This clone has a single count. The CDR3 has 14 amino acids. CDR1 LGHDT and CDR2 YNNKEL come from the germline V gene (reference sequence). V lost 5 bases to trimming and J lost 0 bases, with 10 bases between them. The chain combines TRBV3-1 (or the pseudogene TRBV3-2) with TRBJ1-2; D may be TRBD1 (6 bases). Sequencing used peripheral blood. The TCR comes from a man aged 60-69 years with acute or convalescent COVID-19. CDR3 sequence: CASSMGTSNYGYTF. CDR3 DNA: TGTGCCAGCAGCATGGGGACATCTAACTATGGCTACACCTTC.